This T cell receptor (beta chain) was identified in a study of blood T cell repertoires in COVID-19. Looking at the study overall: Sites across the United States, Italy and Spain contributed samples from acute and convalescent COVID-19.

The V gene's germline CDR1 is SGHTS and CDR2 YDEGEE. The CDR3 has 17 residues. Trimming left V 3 bases short and J 7 bases short, with 26 bases between. Sequenced by immunoSEQ multiplex PCR; TCRdb stores in-frame clones only, minus some. Among 350,000 to 450,000 clones, approximately 90% were seen once, and the ten largest hold roughly 0.9%. This clonotype originated in a middle-aged woman who had been exposed to COVID-19. The rearrangement uses TRBV5-8 and TRBJ2-7; perhaps TRBD1 as D (6 bases). The sequenced material came from PBMCs or T cells enriched from blood (not recorded which). The CDR3 nucleotides are TGTGCCAGCAGCTACCCCCCGCCGGTGGCAGGGGCTCGAGAGCAGTACTTC. This codes for CASSYPPPVAGAREQYF. The complete variable domain, with remaining parts taken from reference TRBV5-8 and TRBJ2-7, reads EAGVTQSPTHLIKTRGQQATLRCSPISGHTSVYWYQQALGLGLQFLLWYDEGEERNRGNFPPRFSGRQFPNYSSELNVNALELEDSALYLCASSYPPPVAGAREQYFGPGTRLTVT.